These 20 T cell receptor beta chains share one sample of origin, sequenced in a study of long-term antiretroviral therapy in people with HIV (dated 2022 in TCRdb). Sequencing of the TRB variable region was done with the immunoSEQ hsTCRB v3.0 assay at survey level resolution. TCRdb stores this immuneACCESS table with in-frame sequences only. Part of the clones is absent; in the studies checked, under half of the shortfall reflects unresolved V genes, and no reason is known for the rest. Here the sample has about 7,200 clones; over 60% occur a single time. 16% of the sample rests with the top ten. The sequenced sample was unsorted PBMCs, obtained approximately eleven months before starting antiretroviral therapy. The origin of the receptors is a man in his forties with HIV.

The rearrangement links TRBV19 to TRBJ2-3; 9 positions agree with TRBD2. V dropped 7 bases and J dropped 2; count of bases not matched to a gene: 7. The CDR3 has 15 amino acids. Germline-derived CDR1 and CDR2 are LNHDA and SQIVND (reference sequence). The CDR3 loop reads CASTASGAVTDTQYF. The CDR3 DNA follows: TGTGCCAGTACTGCTAGCGGGGCTGTCACAGATACGCAGTATTTT.

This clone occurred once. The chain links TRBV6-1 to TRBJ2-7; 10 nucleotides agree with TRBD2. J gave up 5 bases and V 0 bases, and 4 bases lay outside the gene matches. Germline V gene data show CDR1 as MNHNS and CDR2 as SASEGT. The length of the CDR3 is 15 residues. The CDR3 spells CASSEAGLAGDEQYF. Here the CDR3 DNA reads TGTGCCAGCAGTGAAGCCGGGCTAGCGGGGGACGAGCAGTACTTC.

CDR3 residues: CASSPSLVTLNGYTF. For the CDR3, the DNA is TGTGCCAGCAGTCCCTCACTAGTTACTCTTAATGGCTACACCTTC. The rearrangement links TRBV6-5 to TRBJ1-2; no clear D. Trimming took off 5 bases at V and 6 bases at J, with 19 bases between the two ends. CDR1 and CDR2 (germline): MNHEY, SVGAGI. There are 15 residues in the CDR3.

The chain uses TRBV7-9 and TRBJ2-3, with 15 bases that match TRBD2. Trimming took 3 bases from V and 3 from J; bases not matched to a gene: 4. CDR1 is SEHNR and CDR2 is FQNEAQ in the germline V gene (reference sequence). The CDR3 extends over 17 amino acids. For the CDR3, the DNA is TGTGCCAGCAGCTTCGCGGGACTAGCGGGGGGAACAGATACGCAGTATTTT. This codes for CASSFAGLAGGTDTQYF.

This chain's CDR3 is CASSFRSSYEQYF. DNA of the CDR3: TGTGCCAGCAGCTTCCGCTCTTCCTACGAGCAGTACTTC. The V and J genes are TRBV7-9 and TRBJ2-7; D unclear. Germline V gene sequence: CDR1 SEHNR, CDR2 FQNEAQ (reference sequence). With 3 bases removed from V and 1 base from J, the gap between germline ends came to 7 bases. The CDR3 extends over 13 amino acids. The whole variable domain, remainder taken from reference TRBV7-9 and TRBJ2-7, is DTGVSQNPRHKITKRGQNVTFRCDPISEHNRLYWYRQTLGQGPEFLTYFQNEAQLEKSRLLSDRFSAERPKGSFSTLEIQRTEQGDSAMYLCASSFRSSYEQYFGPGTRLTVT.

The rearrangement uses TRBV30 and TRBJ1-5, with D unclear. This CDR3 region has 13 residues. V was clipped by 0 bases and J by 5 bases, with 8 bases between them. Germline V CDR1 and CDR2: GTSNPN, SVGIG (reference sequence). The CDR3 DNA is TGTGCCTGGAGTGTAACCGGGGATCAGCCCCAGCATTTT. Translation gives CAWSVTGDQPQHF.

The CDR3 region has the DNA TGTGCCAGCAGTTCCGGGACTAGCGGGTTCGGGGAGCTGTTTTTT. This sequence encodes CASSSGTSGFGELFF. The chain joins TRBV28 to TRBJ2-2; 12 bases map to TRBD2. Trimming removed 4 bases from V and 7 bases from J; junction bases left unmatched: 4. From germline, CDR1 is MDHEN and CDR2 SYDVKM. This CDR3 spans 15 amino acids.

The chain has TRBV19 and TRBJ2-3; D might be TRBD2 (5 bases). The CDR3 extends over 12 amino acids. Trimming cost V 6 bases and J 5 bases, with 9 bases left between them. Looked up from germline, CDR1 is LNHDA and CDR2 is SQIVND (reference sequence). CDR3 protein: CASSKRGDTQYF. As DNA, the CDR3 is TGTGCCAGTAGCAAACGGGGAGATACGCAGTATTTT. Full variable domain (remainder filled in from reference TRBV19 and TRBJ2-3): DGGITQSPKYLFRKEGQNVTLSCEQNLNHDAMYWYRQDPGQGLRLIYYSQIVNDFQKGDIAEGYSVSREKKESFPLTVTSAQKNPTAFYLCASSKRGDTQYFGPGTRLTVL.

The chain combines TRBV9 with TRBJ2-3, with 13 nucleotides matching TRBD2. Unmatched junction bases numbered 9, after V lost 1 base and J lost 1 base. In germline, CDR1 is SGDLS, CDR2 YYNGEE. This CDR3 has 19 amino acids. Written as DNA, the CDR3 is TGTGCCAGCAGCGTAAAACTAGCGGGGGGGCCGGTGGGCACAGATACGCAGTATTTT. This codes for CASSVKLAGGPVGTDTQYF.

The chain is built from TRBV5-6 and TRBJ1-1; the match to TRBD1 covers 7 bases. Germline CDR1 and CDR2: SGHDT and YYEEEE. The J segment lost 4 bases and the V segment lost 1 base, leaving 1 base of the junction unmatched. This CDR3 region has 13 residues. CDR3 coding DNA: TGTGCCAGCAGCTTGACAGGGGCCACTGAAGCTTTCTTT. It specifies CASSLTGATEAFF.

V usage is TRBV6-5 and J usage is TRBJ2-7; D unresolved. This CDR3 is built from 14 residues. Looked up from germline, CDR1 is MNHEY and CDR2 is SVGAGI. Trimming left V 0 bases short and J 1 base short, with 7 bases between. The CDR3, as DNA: TGTGCCAGCAGTTACTCGGGCGGTTCCTACGAGCAGTACTTC. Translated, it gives CASSYSGGSYEQYF.

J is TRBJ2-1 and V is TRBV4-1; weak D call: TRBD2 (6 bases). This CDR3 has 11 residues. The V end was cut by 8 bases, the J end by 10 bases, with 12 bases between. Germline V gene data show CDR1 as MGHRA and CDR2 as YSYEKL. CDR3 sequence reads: CASGTAGEQFF. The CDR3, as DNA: TGCGCCAGCGGGACCGCGGGGGAGCAGTTCTTC.

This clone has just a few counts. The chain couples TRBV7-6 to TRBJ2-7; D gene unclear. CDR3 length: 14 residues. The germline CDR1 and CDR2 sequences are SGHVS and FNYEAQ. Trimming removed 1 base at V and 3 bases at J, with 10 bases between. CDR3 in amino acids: CASSLGGPHYEQYF. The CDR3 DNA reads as TGTGCCAGCAGCTTAGGTGGGCCCCACTACGAGCAGTACTTC.

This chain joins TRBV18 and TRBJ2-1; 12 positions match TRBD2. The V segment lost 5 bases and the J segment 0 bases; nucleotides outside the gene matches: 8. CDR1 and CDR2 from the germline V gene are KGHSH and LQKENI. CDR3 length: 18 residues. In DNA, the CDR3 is TGTGCCAGCTCATTCCCAGGACTAGCGGGGATCTCCTACAATGAGCAGTTCTTC. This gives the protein CASSFPGLAGISYNEQFF.

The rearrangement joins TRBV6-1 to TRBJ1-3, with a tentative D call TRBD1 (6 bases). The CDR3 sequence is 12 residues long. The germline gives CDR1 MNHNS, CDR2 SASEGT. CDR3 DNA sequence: TGTGCGGAGGGGGGACTAGGAAACACCATATATTTT. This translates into CAEGGLGNTIYF.

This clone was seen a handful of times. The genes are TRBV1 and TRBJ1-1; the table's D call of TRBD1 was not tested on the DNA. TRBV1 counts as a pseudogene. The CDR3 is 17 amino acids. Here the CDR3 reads CTSSLRLRDRGNTEAFF. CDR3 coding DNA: TGCACCAGCAGCCTCCGACTTCGGGACAGGGGGAACACTGAAGCTTTCTTT.

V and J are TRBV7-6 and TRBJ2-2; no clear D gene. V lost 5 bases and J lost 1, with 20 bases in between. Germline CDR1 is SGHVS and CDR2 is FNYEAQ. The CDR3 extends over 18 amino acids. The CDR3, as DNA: TGTGCCAGCAGCCCGGGTACGGTCCGGACCTTGAACACCGGGGAGCTGTTTTTT. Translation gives CASSPGTVRTLNTGELFF.

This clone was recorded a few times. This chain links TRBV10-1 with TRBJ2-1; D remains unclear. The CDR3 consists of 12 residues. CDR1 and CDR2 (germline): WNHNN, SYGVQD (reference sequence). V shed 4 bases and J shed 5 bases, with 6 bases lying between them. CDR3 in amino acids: CASSGQNNEQFF. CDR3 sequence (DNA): TGCGCCAGCAGTGGGCAGAACAATGAGCAGTTCTTC.

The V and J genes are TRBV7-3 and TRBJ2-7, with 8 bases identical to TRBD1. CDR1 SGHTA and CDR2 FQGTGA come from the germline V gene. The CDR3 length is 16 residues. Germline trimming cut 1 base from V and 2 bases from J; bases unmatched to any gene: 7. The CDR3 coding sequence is TGTGCCAGCAGCTTAATTCGACAGGGGAAGCCCTACGAGCAGTACTTC. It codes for CASSLIRQGKPYEQYF.

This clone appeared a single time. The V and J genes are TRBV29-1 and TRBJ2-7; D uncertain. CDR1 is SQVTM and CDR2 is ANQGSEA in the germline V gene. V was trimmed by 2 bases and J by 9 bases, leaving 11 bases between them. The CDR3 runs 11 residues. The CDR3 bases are TGCAGCGTTGAACATGGTATCGGGCAGTACTTC. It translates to CSVEHGIGQYF.